This entry concerns a single TCR beta chain. Its antigen is still unknown. CDR1 SGHDT and CDR2 YYEEEE come from the germline V gene. The V end was cut by 4 bases, the J end by 7 bases, with 23 bases between. This CDR3 has 17 amino acids. The sample belongs to a study of T cell repertoires in cytomegalovirus infection. For the study at large: Recently identified HLA-C-restricted CMV epitopes were used, and well-studied HLA-B-restricted CMV epitopes were used as well. Matching HLA type, along with CMV infection, was indicated by public TCR beta signatures. Study observations and caveats: Clonotype analysis showed dominance of the ex vivo response by HLA-C-restricted CMV-specific TCR beta clonotypes. CMV carriers with the relevant HLA were identified by cumulative public TCR beta family frequency.

TCRdb reprocessed the reads via MiXCR and lists one record per CDR3 protein. The sample includes around 99,000 distinct CDR3 sequences, around 30% of them seen just once. The clonotype was recovered from a human donor in good health (CMV status not recorded). Some clones in this sample may be carry-over from other donors' samples. The rearrangement links TRBV5-6 to TRBJ2-2; a weak D match, TRBD1 (5 bases). Sequencing was performed on CD8+ T cells from cultured PBMCs, taken from culture after CMV antigen stimulation. The CDR3 DNA reads as TGTGCCAGCAGCGCAGATGGGCAGGGCCCGCCATACGGGGAGCTGTTTTTT. This codes for CASSADGQGPPYGELFF.